This T cell receptor (beta chain) was recovered during a study of OX40 agonist ivuxolimab in advanced cancers. Turning to the study itself: Patients achieving partial responses numbered three: one hepatocellular carcinoma case and two cutaneous melanoma cases. Overall study results and limits: Dose levels from 0.1 to 3.0 mg/kg saw CD4+ and CD8+ blood T cells expand clonally by week 6.

Here immunoSEQ multiplex PCR was the method, and the copy in TCRdb shows in-frame clones only, minus some. This table has under 60,000 clones, roughly 82% appearing once. Details on this clone: What it recognizes is unknown.

This CDR3 is built from 16 residues. Trimming removed 5 bases from V and 2 bases from J; junction bases left unmatched: 12. Germline-derived CDR1 and CDR2 are SGHKS and YYEKEE (reference sequence). The chain carries TRBV5-5 and TRBJ1-2; TRBD1 agrees at 7 bases. The input for sequencing was CD4+ or CD8+ T cells sorted from blood, taken in a trial of the OX40 agonist ivuxolimab. The sequence derives from an adult with an advanced solid tumor such as melanoma, head and neck, liver or kidney cancer. The CDR3 sequence: CASSTTGTALNYGYTF. The CDR3 nucleotides are TGTGCCAGCAGTACAACCGGGACAGCCCTGAACTATGGCTACACCTTC.